This entry is about one T cell receptor (beta chain). Its target is unknown. The source of the sample is a study of shared clonotypes between healthy human individuals. Study results and caveats: Sampling covered blood only; tissue repertoires likely differ. Richness estimates generally favored naive over memory subsets. Clonotypes that were shared across four donors made up roughly 5.2% of naive CD4 clonotypes.

CD8 cells regarded as naive lacked CD45RO, were positively chosen for CCR7, and omitted terminally differentiated effector memory CD45RA+ cells. Germline assignment: CDR1 MDHEN and CDR2 SYDVKM. J gave up 3 bases and V 7 bases, and 11 bases lay outside the gene matches. This CDR3 contains 17 residues. Assay runs were performed at deep level. Repertoires were generated with immunoSEQ multiplex PCR, while TCRdb's copy carries only in-frame clones and drops some. The table has 800,000 or so clones, around 96% seen once. This sequence joins TRBV28 and TRBJ2-3, with 12 bases that match TRBD2. This receptor was taken from a man in his thirties or forties in good health. Material for sequencing was naive CD8+ T cells sorted from blood. The CDR3 here is CASNLLAGGPWTDTQYF. CDR3 bases: TGTGCCAGCAACCTCCTAGCGGGAGGGCCGTGGACAGATACGCAGTATTTT. The entire variable domain, with the rest obtained from reference TRBV28 and TRBJ2-3, is as follows: DVKVTQSSRYLVKRTGEKVFLECVQDMDHENMFWYRQDPGLGLRLIYFSYDVKMKEKGDIPEGYSVSREKKERFSLILESASTNQTSMYLCASNLLAGGPWTDTQYFGPGTRLTVL.